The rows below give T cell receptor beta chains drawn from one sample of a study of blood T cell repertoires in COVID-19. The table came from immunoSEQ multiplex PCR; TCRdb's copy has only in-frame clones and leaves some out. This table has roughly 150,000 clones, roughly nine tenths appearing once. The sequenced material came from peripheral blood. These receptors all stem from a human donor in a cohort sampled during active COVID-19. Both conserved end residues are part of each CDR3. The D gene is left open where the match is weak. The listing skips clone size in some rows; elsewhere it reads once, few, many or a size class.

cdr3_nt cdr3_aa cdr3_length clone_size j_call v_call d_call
TGTGCCAACCTAAGGAGGGGACCTACTGAGCAGTACTTC CANLRRGPTEQYF 13 NA TRBJ2-7 TRBV2 NA
TGTGCCAGCAGCAAGAGGGAACGCTTGGGAGGGGTTGGAGAGACCCAGTACTTC CASSKRERLGGVGETQYF 18 NA TRBJ2-5 TRBV21-1 NA
TGTGCCACCGATGGACAGTACAATGAGCAGTTCTTC CATDGQYNEQFF 12 NA TRBJ2-1 TRBV5-4 NA
TGTGCCAGCAGCGAACAGGGAATGGCGAGGTCCTATGGCTACACCTTC CASSEQGMARSYGYTF 16 NA TRBJ1-2 TRBV3-1/TRBV3-2 NA
TGCGCCAGCAGCCAAGATGTTAGCGGGGGAAACAATGAGCAGTTCTTC CASSQDVSGGNNEQFF 16 NA TRBJ2-1 TRBV4-3 TRBD2
TGTGCCAGCAGCTTAGTGGGGGCAGGGGGCTTGGGAAACACCATATATTTT CASSLVGAGGLGNTIYF 17 few TRBJ1-3 TRBV7-8 TRBD1
TGTGCCACCAGTACCAAGTTCCCGGGACAGGGGGACAGCACAGATACGCAGTATTTT CATSTKFPGQGDSTDTQYF 19 NA TRBJ2-3 TRBV24-1 TRBD1
TGTGCCAGCAGTACCAGACTAGCGGGGGGGCAGAATGAGCAGTTCTTC CASSTRLAGGQNEQFF 16 NA TRBJ2-1 TRBV28 TRBD2
TGTGCCAGCAGCTTGGATGGGGCCTCGAGATCCTACGAGCAGTACTTC CASSLDGASRSYEQYF 16 NA TRBJ2-7 TRBV5-6 NA
TGTGCCAGCAGCCAAGCCCGCAGGTCTATCTTCTACGAGCAGTACTTC CASSQARRSIFYEQYF 16 NA TRBJ2-7 TRBV3-1/TRBV3-2 NA
TGTGCCAGCAGTCCCGGACTAGCGGGAGGGGTATGGGACAATGAGCAGTTCTTC CASSPGLAGGVWDNEQFF 18 once TRBJ2-1 TRBV27 TRBD2
TGTGCCACCAGTGAATCAACCCGTACTAGCGGGAGGTACAATGAGCAGTTCTTC CATSESTRTSGRYNEQFF 18 NA TRBJ2-1 TRBV24-1 TRBD2
TGTGCCTGGAGTGGGAGGGCGGGAGCCGGGAACACTGAAGCTTTCTTT CAWSGRAGAGNTEAFF 16 few TRBJ1-1 TRBV30 NA